This T cell receptor (beta chain) was identified in a study of cytomegalovirus exposure and HLA in healthy donors. Regarding the study as a whole: V- and J-gene trimming in TCR beta was tied to a missense DCLRE1C variant by an analysis performed later. Another analysis was done later, and it associated approximately 15,000 TCR beta sequences with HLA alleles at 0.05 false discovery rate.

CDR1 MNHNS and CDR2 SASEGT come from the germline V gene. The CDR3 is made up of 16 amino acids. V lost 2 bases and J 2 bases, leaving 13 bases between the germline ends. It was with 60 Vbeta and 13 Jbeta primers that the PCR ran. Assay used: immunoSEQ multiplex PCR; TCRdb lists only in-frame clones, some missing. The sample has approximately 95,000 clones, approximately 72% seen once. As to this clone: Its antigen is unidentified.

Sequencing was performed on PBMCs. The chain recombines TRBV6-1 with TRBJ1-5, with D unresolved. The sequence was collected from a woman in her thirties or forties in good health and CMV-seropositive. The CDR3 sequence is CASSEWWLEGNQPQHF. DNA for the CDR3: TGTGCCAGCAGTGAATGGTGGTTAGAGGGCAATCAGCCCCAGCATTTT.